Listed here are 5 T cell receptor beta chains from one sample, sequenced in a study of Graves' ophthalmopathy and Graves' hyperthyroidism (dated by TCRdb to 2016 to 2019). The instrument given in TCRdb is Illumina HiSeq 2000. For repertoire sequencing, the TCR beta CDR3 regions were amplified from RNA transcripts. A first-round RT-PCR used HTBI primers with the Qiagen OneStep RT-PCR kit, followed by a second-round multiplex PCR, size selection and purification. TCRdb applied fastp at Q25 and MiXCR to the public reads, then kept only in-frame beta chains. Merged by CDR3 protein, the rows form single entries marked with the most common genes and DNA. The sample yields about 640,000 distinct CDR3 sequences; about 41% were counted once. Of the sample, 3% to 4% falls within the top ten clones. Material for sequencing was peripheral blood. These receptors were taken from an adult man with Graves' ophthalmopathy.

As regards this clonotype: The junction differs from germline at one of its ends, possibly a read error. The chain is built from TRBV20-1 and TRBJ1-1, with D possibly being TRBD1 (6 bases). The CDR3 is made up of 13 amino acids. Germline lookup yields CDR1 DFQATT and CDR2 SNEGSKA (reference sequence). CDR3 protein: CSARQDLNSEAFF. In DNA, the CDR3 is TGCAGTGCCAGACAGGATTTGAACTCTGAAGCTTTCTTT.

This clonotype was seen many times. This chain uses TRBV12-3 or TRBV12-4 with TRBJ1-2; D is perhaps TRBD1 (6 bases). V dropped 1 base and J dropped 4 bases, with 13 bases sitting between them. This CDR3 is built from 15 residues. The DNA for the CDR3 is TGTGCCAGCAGTTTAGGGGGGCCTGTCCTCTATGGCTACACCTTC. This gives the protein CASSLGGPVLYGYTF.

This clonotype has at least ten counts. CDR3 sequence reads: CASSSTGGLNEKLFF. DNA of the CDR3: TGTGCCAGCAGTTCCACAGGGGGCCTTAATGAAAAACTGTTTTTT. This chain links TRBV2 with TRBJ1-4, with TRBD1 matching 9 bases. Germline V gene lookup returns CDR1 SNHLY and CDR2 FYNNEI. Unmatched junction bases numbered 5, after V lost 5 bases and J lost 4 bases. The CDR3 is made up of 15 amino acids.

Worth noting for this clonotype: Germline is not matched at one junction end, which may reflect a read error. The gene calls are TRBV7-9 and TRBJ1-2; D unresolved. The germline CDR1 and CDR2 sequences are SEHNR and FQNEAQ (reference sequence). The CDR3 sequence is 12 residues long. The CDR3 sequence is CASSLAAGGYSF. CDR3 DNA sequence: TGTGCCAGCAGCTTAGCCGCGGGAGGCTACAGCTTC.

The chain links TRBV6-1 to TRBJ2-1; D remains ambiguous. The CDR3 sequence is 15 residues long. Trimming pared 5 bases from V and 1 base from J, leaving 12 bases between. CDR1 MNHNS and CDR2 SASEGT come from the germline V gene. CDR3 residues: CASSYYTGSYNEQFF. In nucleotides, the CDR3 is TGTGCCAGCAGTTATTATACCGGGTCCTACAATGAGCAGTTCTTC.